What follows are 19 T cell receptor beta chains derived from one specimen sequenced in a study of T cell responses to AZD1222 COVID-19 vaccine. Repertoires were generated with immunoSEQ multiplex PCR, while TCRdb's copy carries only in-frame clones and drops some. The data show more than 150,000 clones, around 92% seen once. Sample: peripheral blood, taken 28 days after the second AZD1222 dose. The receptors come from an adult who received the AZD1222 COVID-19 vaccine.

This chain links TRBV5-4 with TRBJ2-5; the D gene is possibly TRBD2 (7 bases). The CDR3 extends over 14 amino acids. V gave up 3 bases and J gave up 4 bases, with 13 bases separating them. Per the germline V gene, CDR1 is SGHNT and CDR2 is YYREEE (reference sequence). The CDR3 DNA sequence: TGTGCCAGCAGCTCTCGGGGGGCCGTAGAGACCCAGTACTTC. Translated, it gives CASSSRGAVETQYF.

A single count supports this clone. V is TRBV7-2 and J is TRBJ2-7; perhaps TRBD2 as D (6 bases). Deletions cut 1 base from V and 0 bases from J, with 13 bases between. The CDR3 length is 16 residues. The germline V gene encodes CDR1 SGHTA and CDR2 FQGNSA. The CDR3 bases are TGTGCCAGCAGCTTAGGGGGGACTCCCAGCTCCTACGAGCAGTACTTC. This translates into CASSLGGTPSSYEQYF.

The rearrangement links TRBV28 to TRBJ2-3; D ambiguous. The CDR3 sequence is 12 residues long. CDR1 and CDR2 from the germline V gene are MDHEN and SYDVKM. With 1 base removed from V and 4 bases from J, the gap between germline ends came to 3 bases. The CDR3 DNA reads as TGTGCCAGCAGTTTATTAGCAGATACGCAGTATTTT. It is translated as CASSLLADTQYF.

This rearrangement joins TRBV6-2 or TRBV6-3 to TRBJ2-7; 10 bases align to TRBD2. CDR3 size: 16 residues. Losses at the gene ends were 4 bases for V and 7 bases for J; bases not matched to a gene: 13. Per germline, CDR1 MNHEY and CDR2 SVGEGT. CDR3 protein: CASSSVAGGGTGEQYF. The CDR3 DNA is TGTGCCAGCAGTTCGGTAGCGGGAGGAGGAACGGGGGAGCAGTACTTC.

The rearrangement links TRBV27 to TRBJ2-1; 9 bases align to TRBD2. The CDR3 totals 15 residues. Per germline, CDR1 MNHEY and CDR2 SMNVEV (reference sequence). The J segment lost 7 bases and the V segment lost 3 bases, leaving 7 bases of the junction unmatched. CDR3 nucleotide sequence: TGTGCCAGCAGTTTGGCGGGAGGGCCGGGGAATGAGCAGTTCTTC. This sequence encodes CASSLAGGPGNEQFF.

The chain employs TRBV25-1 and TRBJ1-2; tentative D call: TRBD1 (5 bases). CDR1 and CDR2 from the germline V gene are MGHDK and SYGVNS. V was shortened by 5 bases and J by 8 bases, with 18 bases between the two germline ends. This CDR3 has 14 amino acids. The CDR3 coding sequence is TGTGCCAGCAGTCCCGGGACGGAGGCCAGGGGCTACACCTTC. Its protein product is CASSPGTEARGYTF.

The V call is TRBV29-1, the J call TRBJ1-1; D is unclear. CDR3 length equals 13 residues. V shed 3 bases and J shed 1 base, with 9 bases lying between them. Germline CDR1 SQVTM, CDR2 ANQGSEA. In nucleotides, the CDR3 is TGCAGCGTTGAGAGGGCCACGAACACTGAAGCTTTCTTT. Protein: CSVERATNTEAFF.

As concerns this clone: At one of its ends the junction is not consistent with the germline gene, which may arise from a read error. The chain links TRBV7-7 to TRBJ2-1, with 9 bases matching TRBD1. Germline V gene data show CDR1 as SSHAT and CDR2 as FNYEAQ (reference sequence). CDR3 length: 20 amino acids. The CDR3 sequence is CASSSGLRTGVVPSYNEQFF. CDR3 sequence (DNA): TGTGCTAGCAGCTCCGGCTTGCGGACAGGGGTAGTCCCCTCCTACAATGAGCAGTTCTTC.

This chain connects TRBV7-2 to TRBJ1-3; no clear D. Between the trimmed V and J ends, which lost 5 bases and 3 bases, there was a span of 17 bases. The CDR3 is 16 residues long. The germline V gene has CDR1 SGHTA and CDR2 FQGNSA. The CDR3 DNA reads as TGTGCCAGCAGCCCCAGACACCCGACGGGTGGAAACACCATATATTTT. Protein: CASSPRHPTGGNTIYF.

The chain employs TRBV24-1 and TRBJ2-1, with TRBD2 identical over 14 bases. The CDR3 consists of 17 residues. V was clipped by 3 bases and J by 9 bases; unmatched bases: 9. The germline V gene has CDR1 KGHDR and CDR2 SFDVKD. The CDR3 bases are TGTGCCACCAGTGATCCTCAGACTAGCGGGAGGGCCGGTGAGCAGTTCTTC. Protein product: CATSDPQTSGRAGEQFF.

The rearrangement joins TRBV2 to TRBJ2-1; TRBD1 matches 7 bases. CDR3 length equals 15 residues. From germline, CDR1 is SNHLY and CDR2 FYNNEI. The V and J ends lost 5 bases and 1 base, in that order; junction bases with no gene match: 5. CDR3 loop: CASSLQGRSYNEQFF. Here the CDR3 DNA reads TGTGCCAGCAGTTTACAGGGGAGATCCTACAATGAGCAGTTCTTC. Drawing the rest from reference TRBV2 and TRBJ2-1, the complete variable domain is EPEVTQTPSHQVTQMGQEVILRCVPISNHLYFYWYRQILGQKVEFLVSFYNNEISEKSEIFDDQFSVERPDGSNFTLKIRSTKLEDSAMYFCASSLQGRSYNEQFFGPGTRLTVL.

Concerning this clone itself: Other nucleotide sequences from this sample produce the same CDR3. The rearrangement uses TRBV7-9 and TRBJ1-1; 9 bases line up with TRBD1. The germline V gene has CDR1 SEHNR and CDR2 FQNEAQ (reference sequence). The CDR3 consists of 15 residues. Trimming cost V 4 bases and J 0 bases; bases outside gene matches: 3. In DNA, the CDR3 is TGTGCCAGCAGCTCGGGACAGGGCATGAACACTGAAGCTTTCTTT. Its translation: CASSSGQGMNTEAFF.

This chain uses TRBV5-4 with TRBJ1-1; possibly TRBD1 for D (5 bases). The CDR3 is made up of 14 amino acids. Trimming stripped 3 bases from V and 0 bases from J, with 9 bases between. From germline, CDR1 is SGHNT and CDR2 YYREEE (reference sequence). CDR3 in amino acids: CASSSPGLNTEAFF. CDR3 bases: TGTGCCAGCAGCTCCCCAGGGTTGAACACTGAAGCTTTCTTT.

This clone showed up just once. The V call is TRBV10-3, the J call TRBJ1-5, with TRBD1 identical over 9 bases. Looked up from germline, CDR1 is ENHRY and CDR2 is SYGVKD. The CDR3 contains 17 residues. J lost 9 bases, V lost 0 bases, and 12 bases had no gene match. CDR3 in amino acids: CAISESIPGQGYRPQHF. The CDR3 coding sequence is TGTGCCATCAGTGAGTCGATACCCGGACAGGGGTATCGGCCCCAGCATTTT.

This clone has only one observation. V usage is TRBV13 and J usage is TRBJ1-2, with a weak D call TRBD1 (5 bases). Trimming left V 0 bases short and J 4 bases short, with 15 bases between. CDR3 size: 16 residues. CDR1 and CDR2 from the germline V gene are PRHDT and FYEKMQ (reference sequence). CDR3 amino acids: CASSLGLRDGRYGYTF. The DNA of the CDR3 is TGTGCCAGCAGCTTAGGCCTTCGGGACGGTCGCTATGGCTACACCTTC. Full variable domain (missing parts from reference TRBV13 and TRBJ1-2): AAGVIQSPRHLIKEKRETATLKCYPIPRHDTVYWYQQGPGQDPQFLISFYEKMQSDKGSIPDRFSAQQFSDYHSELNMSSLELGDSALYFCASSLGLRDGRYGYTFGSGTRLTVV.

The sample holds one count of this clone. The chain employs TRBV19 and TRBJ2-7, with 9 bases fitting TRBD1. The V gene's germline CDR1 is LNHDA and CDR2 SQIVND (reference sequence). V was clipped by 6 bases and J by 1 base; unmatched bases: 1. The CDR3 is 13 amino acids. CDR3 sequence reads: CASSGQGSYEQYF. The CDR3 DNA reads as TGTGCCAGTAGCGGACAGGGGTCCTACGAGCAGTACTTC.

This chain links TRBV5-1 with TRBJ2-7; TRBD1 matches 11 bases. The germline CDR1 and CDR2 sequences are SGHRS and YFSETQ. This CDR3 comprises 17 residues. Trimming removed 4 bases from V and 6 bases from J; junction bases left unmatched: 15. The CDR3 sequence: CASSPWWGDRGSGEQYF. In nucleotides, the CDR3 is TGCGCCAGCAGCCCTTGGTGGGGGGACAGGGGGTCTGGCGAGCAGTACTTC. The variable domain in full, with the rest retrieved from reference TRBV5-1 and TRBJ2-7, is KAGVTQTPRYLIKTRGQQVTLSCSPISGHRSVSWYQQTPGQGLQFLFEYFSETQRNKGNFPGRFSGRQFSNSRSEMNVSTLELGDSALYLCASSPWWGDRGSGEQYFGPGTRLTVT.

The chain combines TRBV2 with TRBJ1-3; 8 positions agree with TRBD1. The germline gives CDR1 SNHLY, CDR2 FYNNEI. V lost 6 bases and J lost 3; bases outside the gene matches: 4. The CDR3 spans 14 residues. The DNA for the CDR3 is TGTGCCAGCAGCAACAGGGGGGGTGGAAACACCATATATTTT. Amino acids: CASSNRGGGNTIYF.

The chain recombines TRBV6-2 or TRBV6-3 with TRBJ2-7; 7 bases align to TRBD1. Trimming took 4 bases from V and 2 from J; bases not matched to a gene: 8. There are 15 residues in the CDR3. CDR1 and CDR2 (germline): MNHEY, SVGEGT. The CDR3 coding sequence is TGTGCCAGCAGTTTGAGGGACAGAGTCACCTACGAGCAGTACTTC. Protein product: CASSLRDRVTYEQYF.